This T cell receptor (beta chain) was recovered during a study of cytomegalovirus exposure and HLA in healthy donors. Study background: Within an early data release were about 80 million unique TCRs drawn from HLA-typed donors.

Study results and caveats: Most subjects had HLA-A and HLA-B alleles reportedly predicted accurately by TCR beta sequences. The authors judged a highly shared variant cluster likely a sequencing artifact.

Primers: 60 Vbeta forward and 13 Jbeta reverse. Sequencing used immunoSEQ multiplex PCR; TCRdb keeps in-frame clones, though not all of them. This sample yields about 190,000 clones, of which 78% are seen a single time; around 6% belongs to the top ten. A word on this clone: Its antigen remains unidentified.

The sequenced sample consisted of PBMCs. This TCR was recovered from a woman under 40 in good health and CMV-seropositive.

The CDR3 sequence is CASSPGTGGSVAYEQYF. CDR3 bases: TGTGCCAGCAGCCCTGGGACAGGGGGCTCTGTAGCCTACGAGCAGTACTTC. This chain links TRBV11-3 with TRBJ2-7, with TRBD1 matching 12 bases. The germline gives CDR1 SGHNT, CDR2 YENEEA. This CDR3 has 17 amino acids. V shed 5 bases and J 2 bases; nucleotides not matched to a gene: 10.